This is a list of T cell receptor beta chains from one sample in a study of T cells expressing NK-cell markers. TCRdb derives one entry per CDR3 protein from the 5' RACE reads, leaving out DNA. The ten most abundant clones cover about 19% of a sample with some 190,000 distinct CDR3 sequences. The material sequenced was blood T cells: a sorted CD56 or NKG2C T cell subset, CD4+ or CD8+ T cells, or bulk PBMC T cells (not recorded which). The receptors were gathered from a man aged 18 to 69 in good health. Both conserved end residues are part of each CDR3.

j_gene | v_gene | CDR3aa
TRBJ2-1 | TRBV4-1 | CASSQDGPPNEQFF
TRBJ2-4 | TRBV28 | CASTSRVNSDIQYF
TRBJ2-7 | TRBV13 | CASSLEGLAVSSYEQYF
TRBJ1-5 | TRBV7-8 | CASSLTPGARQPQHF
TRBJ2-1 | TRBV9 | CASSPNYPSSYNEQFF
TRBJ2-2 | TRBV6-5 | CASSSRLAGTTGELFF
TRBJ1-6 | TRBV9 | CASSVGTGGSVSPLHF
TRBJ1-2 | TRBV2 | CASSEARTGTNYGYTF
TRBJ1-5 | TRBV27 | CASSLVQPHPGQGGNQPQHF
TRBJ2-5 | TRBV27 | CASSLQGRETQYF